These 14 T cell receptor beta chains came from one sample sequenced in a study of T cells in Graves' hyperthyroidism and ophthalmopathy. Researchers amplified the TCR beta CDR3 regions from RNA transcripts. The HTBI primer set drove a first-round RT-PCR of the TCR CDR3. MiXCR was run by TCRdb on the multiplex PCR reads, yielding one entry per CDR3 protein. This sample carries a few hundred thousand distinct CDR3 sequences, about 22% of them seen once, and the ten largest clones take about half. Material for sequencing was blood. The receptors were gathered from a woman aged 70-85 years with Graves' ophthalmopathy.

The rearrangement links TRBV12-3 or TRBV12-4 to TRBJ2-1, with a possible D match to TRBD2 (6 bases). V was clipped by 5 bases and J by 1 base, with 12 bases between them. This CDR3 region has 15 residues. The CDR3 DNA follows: TGTGCCAGCAGTCCCGGGACTCGTTCCTACAATGAGCAGTTCTTC. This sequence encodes CASSPGTRSYNEQFF.

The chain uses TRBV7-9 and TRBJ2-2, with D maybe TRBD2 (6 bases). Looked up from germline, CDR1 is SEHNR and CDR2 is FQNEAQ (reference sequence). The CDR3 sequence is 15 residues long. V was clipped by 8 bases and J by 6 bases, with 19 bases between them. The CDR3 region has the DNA TGTGCCAGCCGGCGGGACCCGCTGTGGGCCGGGGAGCTGTTTTTT. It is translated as CASRRDPLWAGELFF.

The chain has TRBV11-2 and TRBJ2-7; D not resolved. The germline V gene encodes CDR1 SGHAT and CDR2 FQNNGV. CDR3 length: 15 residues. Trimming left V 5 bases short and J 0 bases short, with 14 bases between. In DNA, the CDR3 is TGTGCCAGCAGCCAAATGGAAGTTCCCTCCTACGAGCAGTACTTC. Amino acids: CASSQMEVPSYEQYF.

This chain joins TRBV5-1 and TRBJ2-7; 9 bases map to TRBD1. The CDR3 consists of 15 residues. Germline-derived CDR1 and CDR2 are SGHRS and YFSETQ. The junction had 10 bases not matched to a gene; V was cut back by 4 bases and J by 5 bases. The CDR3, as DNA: TGCGCCAGCAGCCCGGGGACAGGGTATCGCCACGAGCAGTACTTC. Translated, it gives CASSPGTGYRHEQYF.

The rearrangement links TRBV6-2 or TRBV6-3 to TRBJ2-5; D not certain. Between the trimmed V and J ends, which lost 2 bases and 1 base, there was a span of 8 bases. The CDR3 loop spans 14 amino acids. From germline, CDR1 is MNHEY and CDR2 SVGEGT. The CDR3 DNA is TGTGCCAGCAGTTACAACAGCTTCCAAGAGACCCAGTACTTC. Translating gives CASSYNSFQETQYF.

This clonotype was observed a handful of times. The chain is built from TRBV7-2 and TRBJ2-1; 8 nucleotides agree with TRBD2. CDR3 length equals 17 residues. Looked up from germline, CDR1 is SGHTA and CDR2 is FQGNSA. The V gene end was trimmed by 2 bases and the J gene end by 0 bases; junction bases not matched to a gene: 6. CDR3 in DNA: TGTGCCAGCAGCTTATTCCCGGGACTAGACTCCTACAATGAGCAGTTCTTC. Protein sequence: CASSLFPGLDSYNEQFF.

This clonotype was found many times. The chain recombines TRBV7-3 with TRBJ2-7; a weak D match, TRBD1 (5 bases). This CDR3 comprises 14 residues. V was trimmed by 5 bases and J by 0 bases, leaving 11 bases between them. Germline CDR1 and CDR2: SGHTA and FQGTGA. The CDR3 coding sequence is TGTGCCAGCAGCCTCGATAGGGGCTCCTACGAGCAGTACTTC. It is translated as CASSLDRGSYEQYF.

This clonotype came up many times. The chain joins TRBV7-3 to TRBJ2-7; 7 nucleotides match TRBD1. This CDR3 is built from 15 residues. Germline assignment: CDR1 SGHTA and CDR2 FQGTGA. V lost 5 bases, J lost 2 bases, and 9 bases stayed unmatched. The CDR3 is CASSPHPGTAYEQYF. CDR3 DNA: TGTGCCAGCAGCCCCCACCCCGGGACAGCCTACGAGCAGTACTTC.

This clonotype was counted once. The CDR3 loop reads CAISTGGPGANVLTF. The CDR3 coding sequence is TGTGCCATCAGTACAGGGGGCCCTGGGGCCAACGTCCTGACTTTC. The gene calls are TRBV10-3 and TRBJ2-6, with 9 bases that match TRBD1. CDR3 length: 15 amino acids. Trimming took 5 bases from V and 2 from J; bases not matched to a gene: 1. CDR1 is ENHRY and CDR2 is SYGVKD in the germline V gene.

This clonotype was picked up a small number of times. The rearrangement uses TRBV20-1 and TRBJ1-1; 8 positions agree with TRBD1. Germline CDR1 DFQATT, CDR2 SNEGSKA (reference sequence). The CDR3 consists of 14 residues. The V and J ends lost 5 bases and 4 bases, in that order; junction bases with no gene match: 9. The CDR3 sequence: CSAALTGGVTEAFF. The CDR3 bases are TGCAGTGCTGCCTTAACAGGGGGAGTCACTGAAGCTTTCTTT.

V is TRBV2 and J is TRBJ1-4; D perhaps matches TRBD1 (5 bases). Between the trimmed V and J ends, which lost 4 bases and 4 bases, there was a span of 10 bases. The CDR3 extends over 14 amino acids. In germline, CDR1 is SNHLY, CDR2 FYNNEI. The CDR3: CASSGGRINEKLFF. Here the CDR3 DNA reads TGTGCCAGCAGTGGGGGACGGATTAATGAAAAACTGTTTTTT.

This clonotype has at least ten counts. The CDR3 here is CASKIGFSTGELFF. CDR3 bases: TGTGCCAGCAAGATTGGCTTTAGCACCGGGGAGCTGTTTTTT. The chain carries TRBV7-3 and TRBJ2-2; the D is unclear. Germline CDR1 SGHTA, CDR2 FQGTGA. CDR3 length: 14 amino acids. V shed 7 bases and J shed 4 bases, with 13 bases lying between them.

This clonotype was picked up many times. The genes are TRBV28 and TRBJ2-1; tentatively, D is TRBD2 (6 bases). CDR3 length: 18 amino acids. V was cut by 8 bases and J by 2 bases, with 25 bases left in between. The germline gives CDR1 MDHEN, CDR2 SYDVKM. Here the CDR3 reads CASSKRVGGRGAYNEQFF. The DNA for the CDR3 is TGTGCCAGCTCAAAACGGGTAGGAGGGAGAGGGGCCTACAATGAGCAGTTCTTC.

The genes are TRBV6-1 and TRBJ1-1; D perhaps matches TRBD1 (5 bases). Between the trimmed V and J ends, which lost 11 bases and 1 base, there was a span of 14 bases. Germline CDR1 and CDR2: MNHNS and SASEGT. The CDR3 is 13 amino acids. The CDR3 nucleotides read TGTGCCGGTTCGGGGCGGCAGAACACTGAAGCTTTCTTT. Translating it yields CAGSGRQNTEAFF.